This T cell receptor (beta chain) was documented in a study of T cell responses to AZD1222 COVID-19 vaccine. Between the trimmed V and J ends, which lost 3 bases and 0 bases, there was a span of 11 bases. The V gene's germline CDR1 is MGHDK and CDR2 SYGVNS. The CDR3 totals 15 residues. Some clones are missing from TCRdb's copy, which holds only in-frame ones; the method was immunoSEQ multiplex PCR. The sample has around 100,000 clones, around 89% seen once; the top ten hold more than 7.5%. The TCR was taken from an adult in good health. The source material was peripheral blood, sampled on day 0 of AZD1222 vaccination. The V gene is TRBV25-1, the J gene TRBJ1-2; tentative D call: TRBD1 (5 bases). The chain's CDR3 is CASSDGRGANYGYTF. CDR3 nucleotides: TGTGCCAGCAGTGACGGGAGAGGGGCTAACTATGGCTACACCTTC.